This entry concerns a single T cell receptor (beta chain). Its antigen is unknown. The record originates from a study of CD8 T cells in Susac syndrome. Overall study context: Eight or nine of the sequenced Susac syndrome patients were in remission, and six had active disease. Study-wide findings and caveats: When the CD4+ T cell repertoires of patients with Susac syndrome were examined, they did not show any clonal expansion.

When the RNA was reverse transcribed, random hexamers were used with an input of roughly 0.5 to 1 ug. Coverage of TCR beta CDR3 amplification by immunoSEQ multiplex PCR extended to 54 Vbeta and 13 Jbeta. MiXCR, applied by TCRdb to the immunoSEQ multiplex PCR reads, yields one record per CDR3 protein. The profile covers more than 85,000 distinct CDR3 sequences, with about 95% appearing a single time and over 0.3% taken by the ten largest. Negative isolation was used for CD8+ and CD4+ T cells, and FACS enrichment was applied to TEMRA cells. The V and J ends lost 11 bases and 1 base respectively, with 11 bases between them. CDR3 size: 12 residues. From germline, CDR1 is MDHEN and CDR2 SYDVKM.

The specimen sequenced was CD4+ T cells from PBMCs. The chain joins TRBV28 to TRBJ1-1; the D is unclear. This receptor was identified in a human donor with Susac syndrome. CDR3 coding DNA: TGTGCCGCTTTGCACGGGAACACTGAAGCTTTCTTT. This encodes CAALHGNTEAFF.